This TCR beta chain was found in a study of blood T cell repertoires in COVID-19. On the study more broadly: Sites in the United States, Italy and Spain provided acute and convalescent COVID-19 samples. In each case, the material was cDNA or gDNA derived from T cells, B-cell-depleted T cells, or PBMCs.

Authors' processing steps: Using reference gene primer amplification, nucleated cell counts were estimated. The repertoire was sequenced with immunoSEQ multiplex PCR; TCRdb's copy has only in-frame clones and lacks some. The V and J calls and clone size are taken from that table; D and trimming were inferred from the DNA. The table records 45,000 to 70,000 clones, about 88% of them present only once. Germline CDR1 SNHLY, CDR2 FYNNEI. After removal of 5 bases from V and 4 bases from J, the junction contained 8 bases not matched to a gene. The CDR3 sequence is 15 residues long. The gene calls are TRBV2 and TRBJ1-2, with TRBD1 matching 9 bases. The sample taken for sequencing was peripheral blood. The TCR originated in a woman aged 60-75 years with active COVID-19. CDR3 loop: CASSPNRGPGYGYTF. The DNA for the CDR3 is TGTGCCAGCAGTCCAAACAGGGGGCCCGGCTATGGCTACACCTTC.